Following are 13 T cell receptor beta chains from one sample sequenced in a study of human T cells and chemical hapten exposure (dated by TCRdb to the early 2020s). Interpreted using the paper, the time point label stands for: pre-sensitization, week 0. The meaning of the sample's treatment or condition label: therapeutic diphenylcyclopropenone sensitization with weekly scalp DPC. The method behind the library was RACE. Sequencing instrument: NextSeq 500. In-frame beta chains were kept once TCRdb had trimmed the public reads at Q25 with fastp and called clones with MiXCR. Each record represents a unique CDR3 protein, reported with the most common genes and DNA among its rows. In all, the sample holds more than 300,000 distinct CDR3 sequences, and 5.5% of those were seen once. The leading ten clones occupy more than 8% of the sample. This specimen was whole blood, taken in connection with sensitization to the hapten diphenylcyclopropenone (DPC). These receptors all stem from a woman aged 18-29 years with alopecia areata. Some clones in this sample may be carry-over from other donors' samples.

This clonotype has just a few counts. The V call is TRBV20-1, the J call TRBJ2-7; D may be TRBD1 (6 bases). Germline assignment: CDR1 DFQATT and CDR2 SNEGSKA (reference sequence). The CDR3 is made up of 15 amino acids. Trimming took off 4 bases at V and 2 bases at J, with 18 bases between the two ends. Written as DNA, the CDR3 is TGCAGTGCTAAGGGGCCGGGACACCAAACCTACGAGCAGTACTTC. Protein product: CSAKGPGHQTYEQYF.

This clonotype has only a few counts. The chain joins TRBV28 to TRBJ1-1; D is uncertain. CDR3 length equals 12 residues. V was shortened by 5 bases and J by 5 bases, with 9 bases between the two germline ends. In germline, CDR1 is MDHEN, CDR2 SYDVKM. The CDR3 DNA is TGTGCCAGCAGTACCCGAAGAACTGAAGCTTTCTTT. Protein sequence: CASSTRRTEAFF.

The genes are TRBV6-1 and TRBJ2-1; 8 bases map to TRBD1. The ends lost 0 bases at V and 7 bases at J; junction bases unmatched: 5. The CDR3 consists of 15 residues. Germline loops: CDR1 MNHNS, CDR2 SASEGT. In nucleotides, the CDR3 is TGTGCCAGCAGTGAAGCTGGCGGACAGGGTAATGAGCAGTTCTTC. Protein sequence: CASSEAGGQGNEQFF.

This clonotype was seen many times. This sequence joins TRBV5-1 and TRBJ2-1, with 9 bases identical to TRBD2. The ends lost 0 bases at V and 5 bases at J; junction bases unmatched: 3. CDR1 and CDR2 (germline): SGHRS, YFSETQ. CDR3 size: 15 residues. CDR3 coding DNA: TGCGCCAGCAGCTTGGTAATAGCGGGGGACAATGAGCAGTTCTTC. It yields the protein CASSLVIAGDNEQFF.

This clonotype was counted only a few times. This sequence joins TRBV25-1 and TRBJ2-1; 10 bases match TRBD2. The germline V gene encodes CDR1 MGHDK and CDR2 SYGVNS. Trimming at V came to 2 bases and at J to 5 bases, leaving 9 bases not matched to a gene. The CDR3 runs 17 residues. The CDR3 bases are TGTGCCAGCAGTGAAATCATAGCGGGGGGAAGTGACAATGAGCAGTTCTTC. As protein: CASSEIIAGGSDNEQFF.

The rearrangement uses TRBV12-3 or TRBV12-4 and TRBJ2-3; D gene uncertain. With 4 bases removed from V and 0 bases from J, the gap between germline ends came to 11 bases. This CDR3 comprises 15 residues. CDR3 nucleotide sequence: TGTGCCAGCAGTTACCAGTCTTCAAGCACAGATACGCAGTATTTT. This sequence encodes CASSYQSSSTDTQYF.

The table lists this clonotype with many counts. This sequence joins TRBV5-5 and TRBJ1-3, with TRBD1 as a possible D gene (5 bases). CDR3 length equals 14 residues. Per the germline V gene, CDR1 is SGHKS and CDR2 is YYEKEE (reference sequence). Between the trimmed V and J ends, which lost 4 bases and 0 bases, there was a span of 8 bases. For the CDR3, the DNA is TGTGCCAGCAGCCTGACAGTCTCTGGAAACACCATATATTTT. The encoded protein is CASSLTVSGNTIYF. Complete variable domain (other parts from reference TRBV5-5 and TRBJ1-3): DAGVTQSPTHLIKTRGQQVTLRCSPISGHKSVSWYQQVLGQGPQFIFQYYEKEERGRGNFPDRFSARQFPNYSSELNVNALLLGDSALYLCASSLTVSGNTIYFGEGSWLTVV.

This clonotype occurred once. The CDR3 DNA reads TGTGCCAGCGCCGGCGCGGGGGAATATACGCAGTATTTT. Translated: CASAGAGEYTQYF. V gene TRBV7-9 combines with J gene TRBJ2-3, with 7 positions matching TRBD2. The germline V gene has CDR1 SEHNR and CDR2 FQNEAQ (reference sequence). The CDR3 sequence is 13 residues long. The junction had 9 bases not matched to a gene; V was cut back by 8 bases and J by 7 bases.

This clonotype was recorded a few times. The chain is built from TRBV12-3 or TRBV12-4 and TRBJ2-1; 9 bases agree with TRBD2. V lost 3 bases, J lost 7 bases, and 10 bases stayed unmatched. The CDR3 loop spans 16 amino acids. The CDR3 nucleotides are TGTGCCAGCAGTTTTTATCTGGCGGGGGGGCCAAATGAGCAGTTCTTC. Residues: CASSFYLAGGPNEQFF.

CDR3 residues: CASRVTSFGELFF. The DNA for the CDR3 is TGTGCCAGCAGGGTTACCTCCTTCGGGGAGCTGTTTTTT. J is TRBJ2-2 and V is TRBV12-3 or TRBV12-4; D is ambiguous. CDR3 length: 13 amino acids. V was shortened by 6 bases and J by 7 bases, with 12 bases between the two germline ends.

This clonotype was seen more than once but under ten times. This rearrangement joins TRBV29-1 to TRBJ2-5, with D perhaps matching TRBD1 or TRBD2 (6 bases each). Germline CDR1 is SQVTM and CDR2 is ANQGSEA. The V end lost 6 bases, the J end lost 5 bases, and 13 bases lay between the germline ends. The CDR3 spans 12 residues. The CDR3 protein is CSVGGDLETQYF. DNA for the CDR3: TGCAGCGTCGGGGGCGATTTGGAGACCCAGTACTTC.

This clonotype was recorded a few times. The chain is built from TRBV5-5 and TRBJ2-7; no reliable D call. Germline values: CDR1 SGHKS, CDR2 YYEKEE (reference sequence). V was cut by 7 bases and J by 3 bases, with 14 bases left in between. CDR3 length equals 13 residues. The CDR3 DNA sequence: TGTGCCAGCCATCGTCAGGATTTCTACGAGCAGTACTTC. Translating it yields CASHRQDFYEQYF.

The table lists this clonotype with many counts. The chain carries TRBV6-2 or TRBV6-3 and TRBJ1-2, with 7 bases aligning to TRBD1. This CDR3 has 12 residues. Germline V gene lookup returns CDR1 MNHEY and CDR2 SVGEGT. Germline trimming cut 5 bases from V and 4 bases from J; bases unmatched to any gene: 1. For the CDR3, the DNA is TGTGCCAGCAGTCCAGGGGGCTATGGCTACACCTTC. Its translation is CASSPGGYGYTF.